The rows below give T cell receptor beta chains drawn from one sample of a study of blood T cell repertoires in COVID-19. Profiled with immunoSEQ multiplex PCR; TCRdb holds only in-frame clones, not every one. The table lists roughly 120,000 clones, about 82% of them singletons. Sequenced material: peripheral blood. All receptors come from a human donor in a cohort sampled during active COVID-19. The CDR3 runs from the conserved cysteine through the conserved F or W. D genes are given only for firm matches. Clone size is stated in some rows and not others, as once, few, many or a class when expanded.

J gene: TRBJ2-1
CDR3 length: 17
V gene: TRBV4-3
clone size: NA
D gene: TRBD2
CDR3 protein: CASSPQASGAPDNEQFF
CDR3 DNA: TGCGCCAGCAGCCCCCAGGCCAGCGGGGCACCGGACAATGAGCAGTTCTTC

J gene: TRBJ2-1
CDR3 length: 17
V gene: TRBV27
clone size: once
D gene: TRBD1
CDR3 protein: CASSATTSGGHYNEQFF
CDR3 DNA: TGTGCCAGCAGTGCCACTACCTCAGGGGGCCATTACAATGAGCAGTTCTTC

J gene: TRBJ1-5
CDR3 length: 18
V gene: TRBV5-5
clone size: NA
D gene: NA
CDR3 protein: CASSLNPGLSYSNQPQHF
CDR3 DNA: TGTGCCAGCAGCTTGAACCCAGGGTTATCCTATAGCAATCAGCCCCAGCATTTT

J gene: TRBJ2-3
CDR3 length: 15
V gene: TRBV4-1
clone size: NA
D gene: TRBD2
CDR3 protein: CASSKLAGGPDTQYF
CDR3 DNA: TGCGCCAGCAGCAAACTAGCGGGAGGTCCAGATACGCAGTATTTT

J gene: TRBJ2-7
CDR3 length: 16
V gene: TRBV6-2/TRBV6-3
clone size: NA
D gene: TRBD2
CDR3 protein: CASSYALTSGRHEQYF
CDR3 DNA: TGTGCCAGCAGTTACGCCCTTACTAGCGGGAGACACGAGCAGTACTTC

J gene: TRBJ2-1
CDR3 length: 15
V gene: TRBV7-6
clone size: NA
D gene: TRBD1
CDR3 protein: CASSAQGSSYNEQFF
CDR3 DNA: TGTGCCAGCAGCGCACAGGGGAGCTCCTACAATGAGCAGTTCTTC

J gene: TRBJ1-1
CDR3 length: 12
V gene: TRBV7-3
clone size: NA
D gene: NA
CDR3 protein: CASSLQGTRAFF
CDR3 DNA: TGTGCCAGCAGCTTACAGGGCACTCGAGCTTTCTTT

J gene: TRBJ2-4
CDR3 length: 11
V gene: TRBV20-1
clone size: NA
D gene: NA
CDR3 protein: CSARAGIIQYF
CDR3 DNA: TGCAGTGCTAGGGCAGGGATCATTCAGTACTTC

J gene: TRBJ1-1
CDR3 length: 16
V gene: TRBV4-3
clone size: NA
D gene: TRBD1
CDR3 protein: CASSFGTGNMNTEAFF
CDR3 DNA: TGCGCCAGCAGCTTTGGGACAGGGAATATGAACACTGAAGCTTTCTTT

J gene: TRBJ2-7
CDR3 length: 17
V gene: TRBV28
clone size: NA
D gene: NA
CDR3 protein: CASRGGALGPLRDEQYF
CDR3 DNA: TGTGCCAGCCGAGGGGGGGCCCTGGGGCCCCTACGCGACGAGCAGTACTTC

J gene: TRBJ2-5
CDR3 length: 13
V gene: TRBV19
clone size: NA
D gene: NA
CDR3 protein: CASSLRLQETQYF
CDR3 DNA: TGTGCCAGTAGTCTCAGACTGCAAGAGACCCAGTACTTC

J gene: TRBJ2-1
CDR3 length: 15
V gene: TRBV19
clone size: NA
D gene: NA
CDR3 protein: CASRQTGVSYNEQFF
CDR3 DNA: TGTGCCAGTAGACAGACGGGGGTCTCCTACAATGAGCAGTTCTTC

J gene: TRBJ2-7
CDR3 length: 13
V gene: TRBV5-1
clone size: NA
D gene: TRBD1
CDR3 protein: CASRGTGGTEQYF
CDR3 DNA: TGCGCCAGCAGGGGGACAGGGGGCACCGAGCAGTACTTC

J gene: TRBJ1-6
CDR3 length: 12
V gene: TRBV13
clone size: NA
D gene: NA
CDR3 protein: CASSRQNSPLHF
CDR3 DNA: TGTGCCAGCAGCCGACAGAATTCACCCCTCCACTTT

J gene: TRBJ1-1
CDR3 length: 16
V gene: TRBV11-2
clone size: NA
D gene: TRBD1
CDR3 protein: CASSLGIDRGWTEAFF
CDR3 DNA: TGTGCCAGCAGCTTGGGGATAGACAGGGGGTGGACTGAAGCTTTCTTT

J gene: TRBJ2-1
CDR3 length: 15
V gene: TRBV5-4
clone size: NA
D gene: TRBD2
CDR3 protein: CASSSPASGSNEQFF
CDR3 DNA: TGTGCCAGCAGCTCGCCGGCTAGCGGGAGTAATGAGCAGTTCTTC

J gene: TRBJ1-2
CDR3 length: 17
V gene: TRBV2
clone size: NA
D gene: TRBD1
CDR3 protein: CASSDDLRTGANYGYTF
CDR3 DNA: TGTGCCAGCAGCGATGACCTTCGGACAGGAGCTAACTATGGCTACACCTTC

J gene: TRBJ1-5
CDR3 length: 13
V gene: TRBV5-1
clone size: NA
D gene: NA
CDR3 protein: CASSRGQGQPQHF
CDR3 DNA: TGCGCCAGCTCTAGGGGTCAGGGGCAGCCCCAGCATTTT

J gene: TRBJ2-7
CDR3 length: 16
V gene: TRBV4-3
clone size: NA
D gene: TRBD2
CDR3 protein: CASSQDRGTTSYEQYF
CDR3 DNA: TGCGCCAGCAGCCAAGATCGCGGGACTACCTCCTACGAGCAGTACTTC

J gene: TRBJ2-1
CDR3 length: 18
V gene: TRBV3-1/TRBV3-2
clone size: NA
D gene: TRBD1
CDR3 protein: CASSQVIPGDRQYNEQFF
CDR3 DNA: TGTGCCAGCAGCCAAGTAATTCCCGGGGACAGACAATACAATGAGCAGTTCTTC

J gene: TRBJ2-1
CDR3 length: 13
V gene: TRBV27
clone size: NA
D gene: NA
CDR3 protein: CASWRTGRDEQFF
CDR3 DNA: TGTGCCAGCTGGAGGACAGGGAGGGATGAGCAGTTCTTC

J gene: TRBJ2-7
CDR3 length: 14
V gene: TRBV25-1
clone size: once
D gene: TRBD2
CDR3 protein: CASRNSGSRDEQYF
CDR3 DNA: TGTGCCAGCAGGAATAGCGGGAGTCGAGACGAGCAGTACTTC

J gene: TRBJ1-1
CDR3 length: 13
V gene: TRBV5-1
clone size: NA
D gene: NA
CDR3 protein: CASSWEADSEAFF
CDR3 DNA: TGCGCCAGCAGCTGGGAGGCGGATTCGGAAGCTTTCTTT